The T cell receptor beta chain under discussion was sequenced for a study of regulatory T cells in long-lasting Graves disease. As for the study in general: Graves' patients, diagnosed recently, had received antithyroid drugs under 3 months.

Through Arm-PCR of CDR3 regions and iRepertoire HTBI primers, TCR beta libraries were built. TCRdb processed the multiplex PCR reads anew with MiXCR; each CDR3 protein has one entry. The sample has just over 600,000 distinct CDR3 sequences; approximately 15% are singletons. This clonotype was detected many times. Germline CDR1 MNHNS, CDR2 SASEGT. This CDR3 spans 15 amino acids. V was clipped by 7 bases and J by 3 bases, with 19 bases between them. The time point is: newly diagnosed GD, antithyroid drugs for less than 3 months. The TCR library was made from RNA that had been extracted from PBMCs in TRIzol. These data were likewise used in another study, on T cells in Graves' hyperthyroidism and ophthalmopathy. That source adds: Patients aged 18 to 65 with hyperthyroidism were newly diagnosed, with duration under 2 months. Diagnosis rested on symptoms, serum thyroxine and TRAb, thyroid ultrasound, and orbital computed tomography.

Source: peripheral blood mononuclear cells (PBMCs), taken at new diagnosis, from a patient treated with antithyroid drugs. The V call is TRBV6-1, the J call TRBJ2-7, with D tentatively TRBD1 or TRBD2 (6 bases each). This clonotype was obtained from a woman aged 25-40 years with Graves disease. The CDR3 spells CASTLGFGGSYEQYF. The CDR3 DNA sequence: TGTGCCAGCACCCTCGGGTTCGGGGGCAGCTACGAGCAGTACTTC.